This T cell receptor beta chain was identified during a study of breast tumors, draining lymph nodes, adjacent tissues. This clonotype has at least ten counts. Breast cancer patients provided tissue from their axillary draining lymph nodes. V lost 2 bases and J lost 4, with 7 bases in between. This CDR3 has 13 residues. Per the germline V gene, CDR1 is ENHRY and CDR2 is SYGVKD. TCRdb passed the multiplex PCR reads through MiXCR, listing each CDR3 protein once. The top ten hold under 3% of the sample, which has about 140,000 distinct CDR3 sequences, approximately 20% seen once. The TCR originated in a female donor with breast cancer. Some clones in this sample may be carry-over from other donors' samples. The chain combines TRBV10-3 with TRBJ2-3; D gene ambiguous. Sequencing was carried out using axillary lymph node tissue. The CDR3 DNA reads as TGTGCCATCAGTGAGCGGCAGCCAGATACGCAGTATTTT. This gives the protein CAISERQPDTQYF.